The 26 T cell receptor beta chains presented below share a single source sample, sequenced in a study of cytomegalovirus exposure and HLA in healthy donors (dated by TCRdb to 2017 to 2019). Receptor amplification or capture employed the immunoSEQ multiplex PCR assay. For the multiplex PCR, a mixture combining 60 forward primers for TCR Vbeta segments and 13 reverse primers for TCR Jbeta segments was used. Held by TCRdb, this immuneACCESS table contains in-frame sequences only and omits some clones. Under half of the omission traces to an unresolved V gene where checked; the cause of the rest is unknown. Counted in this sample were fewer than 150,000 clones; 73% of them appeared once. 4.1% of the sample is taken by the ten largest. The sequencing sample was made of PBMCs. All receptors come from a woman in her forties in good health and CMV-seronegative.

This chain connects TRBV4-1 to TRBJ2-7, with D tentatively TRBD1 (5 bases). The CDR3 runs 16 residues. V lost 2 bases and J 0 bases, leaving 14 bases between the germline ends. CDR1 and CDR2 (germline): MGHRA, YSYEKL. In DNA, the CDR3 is TGCGCCAGCAGCCAAAAAGACAGCCCAAGCTCCTACGAGCAGTACTTC. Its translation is CASSQKDSPSSYEQYF.

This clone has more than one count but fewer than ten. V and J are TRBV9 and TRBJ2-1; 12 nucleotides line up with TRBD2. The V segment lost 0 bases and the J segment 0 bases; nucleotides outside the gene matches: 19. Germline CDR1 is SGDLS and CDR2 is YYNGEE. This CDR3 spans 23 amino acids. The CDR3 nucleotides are TGTGCCAGCAGCGTAGCCCCTGGGGCTAGCGGGAGGGCCCGGTCTGTCTCCTACAATGAGCAGTTCTTC. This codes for CASSVAPGASGRARSVSYNEQFF.

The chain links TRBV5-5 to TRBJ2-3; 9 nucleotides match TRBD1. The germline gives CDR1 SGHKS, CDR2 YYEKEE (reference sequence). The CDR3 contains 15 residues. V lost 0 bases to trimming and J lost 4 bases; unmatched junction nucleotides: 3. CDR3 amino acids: CASSLDRGRADTQYF. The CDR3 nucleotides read TGTGCCAGCAGCTTGGACAGGGGGCGAGCAGATACGCAGTATTTT.

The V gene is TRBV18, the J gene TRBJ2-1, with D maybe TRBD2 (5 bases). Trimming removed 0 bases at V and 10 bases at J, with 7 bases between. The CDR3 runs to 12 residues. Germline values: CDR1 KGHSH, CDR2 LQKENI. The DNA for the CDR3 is TGTGCCAGCTCACCACCGTCGGGGGAGCAGTTCTTC. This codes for CASSPPSGEQFF.

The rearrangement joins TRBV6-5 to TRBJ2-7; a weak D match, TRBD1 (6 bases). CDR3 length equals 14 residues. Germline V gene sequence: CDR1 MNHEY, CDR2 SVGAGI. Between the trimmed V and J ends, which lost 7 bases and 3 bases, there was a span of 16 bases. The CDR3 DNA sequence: TGTGCCAGCATGGCGACACAGGGCGGCTACGAGCAGTACTTC. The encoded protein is CASMATQGGYEQYF.

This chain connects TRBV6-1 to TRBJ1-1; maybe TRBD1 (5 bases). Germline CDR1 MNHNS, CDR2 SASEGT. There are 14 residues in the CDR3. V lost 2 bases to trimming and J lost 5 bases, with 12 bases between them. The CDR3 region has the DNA TGTGCCAGCAGTGAAAGGGGACTAACAACTGAAGCTTTCTTT. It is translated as CASSERGLTTEAFF.

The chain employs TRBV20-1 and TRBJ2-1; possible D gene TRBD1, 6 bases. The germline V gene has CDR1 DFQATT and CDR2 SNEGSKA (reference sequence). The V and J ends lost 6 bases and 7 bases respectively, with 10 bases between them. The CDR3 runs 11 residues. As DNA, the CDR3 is TGCAGTGCCAAGGGGGTAAATGAGCAGTTCTTC. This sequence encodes CSAKGVNEQFF.

The CDR3 bases are TGTGCCAGCAGCCTCACCGGGACAGGGGCCTACGAGCAGTACTTC. This sequence encodes CASSLTGTGAYEQYF. The chain is built from TRBV7-9 and TRBJ2-7, with TRBD1 identical over 10 bases. CDR1 SEHNR and CDR2 FQNEAQ come from the germline V gene (reference sequence). The CDR3 length is 15 residues. Trimming at V came to 5 bases and at J to 2 bases, leaving 6 bases not matched to a gene.

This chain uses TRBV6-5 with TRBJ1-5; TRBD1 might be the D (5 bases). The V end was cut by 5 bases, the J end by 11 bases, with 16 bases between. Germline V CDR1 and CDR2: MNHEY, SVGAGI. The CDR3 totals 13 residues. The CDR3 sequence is CASSARRGSSQHF. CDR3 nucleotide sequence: TGTGCCAGCAGTGCCCGGAGGGGATCGTCCCAGCATTTT.

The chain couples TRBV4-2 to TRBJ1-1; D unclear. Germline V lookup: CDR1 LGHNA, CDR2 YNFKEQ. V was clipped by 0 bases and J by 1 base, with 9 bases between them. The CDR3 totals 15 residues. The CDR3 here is CASSQDPSGNTEAFF. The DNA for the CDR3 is TGTGCCAGCAGCCAAGACCCGTCGGGGAACACTGAAGCTTTCTTT.

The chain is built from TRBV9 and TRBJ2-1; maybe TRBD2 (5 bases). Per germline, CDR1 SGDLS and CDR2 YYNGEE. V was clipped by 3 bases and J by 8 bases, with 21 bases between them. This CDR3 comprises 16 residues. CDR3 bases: TGTGCCAGCAGCGCCGCAACTAGAGAGCAGTTCCATGAGCAGTTCTTC. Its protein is CASSAATREQFHEQFF.

The CDR3 DNA reads as TGTGCCAGTAGTTCGGAGCGGGAGTGGGATGAGCAGTTCTTC. Its protein is CASSSEREWDEQFF. This chain joins TRBV19 and TRBJ2-1; 8 bases map to TRBD2. Losses at the gene ends were 5 bases for V and 8 bases for J; bases not matched to a gene: 8. Germline V CDR1 and CDR2: LNHDA, SQIVND (reference sequence). The CDR3 runs to 14 residues.

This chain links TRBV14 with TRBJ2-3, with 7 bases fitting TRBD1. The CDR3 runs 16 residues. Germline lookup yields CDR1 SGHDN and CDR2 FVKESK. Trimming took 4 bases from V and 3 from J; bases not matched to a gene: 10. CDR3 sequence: CASSRGGQVITDTQYF. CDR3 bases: TGTGCCAGCAGCCGAGGCGGACAGGTGATTACAGATACGCAGTATTTT.

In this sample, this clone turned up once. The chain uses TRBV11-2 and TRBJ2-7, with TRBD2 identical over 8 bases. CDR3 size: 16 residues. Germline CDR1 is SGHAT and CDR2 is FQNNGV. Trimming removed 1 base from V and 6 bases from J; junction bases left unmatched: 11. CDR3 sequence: CASSLVRGGLAGEQYF. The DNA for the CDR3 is TGTGCCAGCAGCTTAGTTCGGGGGGGGTTAGCGGGCGAGCAGTACTTC.

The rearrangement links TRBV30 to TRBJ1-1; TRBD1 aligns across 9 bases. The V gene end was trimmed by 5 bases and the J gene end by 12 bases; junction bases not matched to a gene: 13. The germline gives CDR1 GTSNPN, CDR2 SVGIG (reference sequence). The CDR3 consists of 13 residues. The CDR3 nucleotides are TGTGCCTGGGACTCGGGGGACAGGGCGGTAACTTTCTTT. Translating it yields CAWDSGDRAVTFF.

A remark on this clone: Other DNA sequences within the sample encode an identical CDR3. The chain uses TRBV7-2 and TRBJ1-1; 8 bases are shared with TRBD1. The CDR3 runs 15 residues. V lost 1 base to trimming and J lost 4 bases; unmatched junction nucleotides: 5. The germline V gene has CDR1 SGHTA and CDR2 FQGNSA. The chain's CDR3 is CASSLGDRRGTEAFF. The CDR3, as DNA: TGTGCCAGCAGCTTAGGGGACAGGAGGGGCACTGAAGCTTTCTTT.

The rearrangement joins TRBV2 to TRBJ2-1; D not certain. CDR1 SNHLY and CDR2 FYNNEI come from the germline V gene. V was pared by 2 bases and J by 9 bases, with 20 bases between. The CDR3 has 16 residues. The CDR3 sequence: CASSEKVWVSRGEQFF. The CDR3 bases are TGTGCCAGCAGTGAAAAGGTCTGGGTCTCCAGAGGTGAGCAGTTCTTC.

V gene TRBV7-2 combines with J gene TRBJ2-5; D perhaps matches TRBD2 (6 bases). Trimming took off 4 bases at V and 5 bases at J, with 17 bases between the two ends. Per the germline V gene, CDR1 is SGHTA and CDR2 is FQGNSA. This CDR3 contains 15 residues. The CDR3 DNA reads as TGTGCCAGCAGCTCGAGGACTGGGGGGAGGGAGACCCAGTACTTC. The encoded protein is CASSSRTGGRETQYF.

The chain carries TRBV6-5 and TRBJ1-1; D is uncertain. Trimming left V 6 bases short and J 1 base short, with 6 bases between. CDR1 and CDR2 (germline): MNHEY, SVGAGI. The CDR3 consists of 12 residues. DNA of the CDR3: TGTGCCAGCAGGGAGGGGAACACTGAAGCTTTCTTT. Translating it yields CASREGNTEAFF.

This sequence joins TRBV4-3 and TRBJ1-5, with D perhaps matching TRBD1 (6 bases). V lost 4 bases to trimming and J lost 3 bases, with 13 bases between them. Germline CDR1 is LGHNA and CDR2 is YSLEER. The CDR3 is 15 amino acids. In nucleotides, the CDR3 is TGCGCCAGCAGCCTGGGAGTGGGGGCCAATCAGCCCCAGCATTTT. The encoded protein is CASSLGVGANQPQHF.

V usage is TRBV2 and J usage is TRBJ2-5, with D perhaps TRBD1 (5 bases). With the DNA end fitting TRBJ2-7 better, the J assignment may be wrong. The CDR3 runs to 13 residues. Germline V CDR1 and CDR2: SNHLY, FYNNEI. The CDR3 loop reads CASRRGLQYEQYF. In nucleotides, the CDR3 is TGTGCCAGCAGAAGGGGCCTTCAGTACGAGCAGTACTTC.

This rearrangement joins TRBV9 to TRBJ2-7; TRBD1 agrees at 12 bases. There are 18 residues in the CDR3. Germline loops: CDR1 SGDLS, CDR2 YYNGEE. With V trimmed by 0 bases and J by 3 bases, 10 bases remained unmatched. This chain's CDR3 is CASSVGVSGQGASYEQYF. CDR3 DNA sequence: TGTGCCAGCAGCGTAGGAGTCTCGGGACAGGGGGCGAGCTACGAGCAGTACTTC.

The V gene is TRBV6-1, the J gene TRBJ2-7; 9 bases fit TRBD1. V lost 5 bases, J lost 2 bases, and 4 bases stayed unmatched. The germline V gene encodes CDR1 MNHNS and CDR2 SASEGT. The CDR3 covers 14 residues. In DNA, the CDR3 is TGTGCCAGCAGTTTACAGGGGGCTACCTACGAGCAGTACTTC. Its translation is CASSLQGATYEQYF.

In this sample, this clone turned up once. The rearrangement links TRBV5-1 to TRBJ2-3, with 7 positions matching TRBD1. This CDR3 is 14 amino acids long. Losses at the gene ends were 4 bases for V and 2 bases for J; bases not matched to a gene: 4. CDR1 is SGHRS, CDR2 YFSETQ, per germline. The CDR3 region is CASSIGTDTDTQYF. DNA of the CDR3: TGCGCCAGCAGCATCGGGACAGACACAGATACGCAGTATTTT.

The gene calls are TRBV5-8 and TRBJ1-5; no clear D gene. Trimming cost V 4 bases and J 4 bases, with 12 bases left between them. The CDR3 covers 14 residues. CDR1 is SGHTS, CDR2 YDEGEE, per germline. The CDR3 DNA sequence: TGTGCCAGCAGCGCAGTACCGGGAAATCAGCCCCAGCATTTT. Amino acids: CASSAVPGNQPQHF.

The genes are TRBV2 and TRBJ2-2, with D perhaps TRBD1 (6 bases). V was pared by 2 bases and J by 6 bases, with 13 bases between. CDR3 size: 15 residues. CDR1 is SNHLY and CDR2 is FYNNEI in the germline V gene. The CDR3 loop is CASSEYTGTAGELFF. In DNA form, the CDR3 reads TGTGCCAGCAGTGAATACACAGGGACGGCCGGGGAGCTGTTTTTT.